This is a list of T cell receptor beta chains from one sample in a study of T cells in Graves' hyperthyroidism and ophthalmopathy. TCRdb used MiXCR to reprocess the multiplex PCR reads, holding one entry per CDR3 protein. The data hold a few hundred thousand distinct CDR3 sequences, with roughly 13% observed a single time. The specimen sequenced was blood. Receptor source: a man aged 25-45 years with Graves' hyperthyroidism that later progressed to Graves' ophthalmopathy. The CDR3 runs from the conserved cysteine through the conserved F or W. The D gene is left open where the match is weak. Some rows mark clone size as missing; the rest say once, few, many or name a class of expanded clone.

TGCAGTGCTAGAGATCGGGCAGATTACGAGCAGTACTTC,CSARDRADYEQYF,many,TRBJ2-7,.,TRBV20-1
TGTGCCAGCAGCCATAGCCCGGAGCGGGTAAGGGGCAATGAGCAGTTCTTC,CASSHSPERVRGNEQFF,many,TRBJ2-1,.,TRBV6-1
TGTGCCAGCAGTGTTGGAGGGATAGACACTGAAGCTTTCTTT,CASSVGGIDTEAFF,few,TRBJ1-1,.,TRBV6-1
TGTGCCAGCTCACCGCAGGAGTCTCATAGCAATCAGCCCCAGCATTTT,CASSPQESHSNQPQHF,many,TRBJ1-5,.,TRBV18
TGTGCCAGCAGCCAAGATCATGACGGGGGGCGAAAAGAGACCCAGTACTTC,CASSQDHDGGRKETQYF,.,TRBJ2-5,.,TRBV3-1
TGTGCCACCAGTGACGACGGTCGAGAGACCCAGTACTTC,CATSDDGRETQYF,few,TRBJ2-5,.,TRBV24-1
TGTGCCAGCAGCCTAGGATTTCTAGCGGGGGATTACCAAGAGACCCAGTACTTC,CASSLGFLAGDYQETQYF,.,TRBJ2-5,TRBD2,TRBV7-3
TGCAGTGCTAGACCCCCACAGGGGTCGATCACTGAAGCTTTCTTT,CSARPPQGSITEAFF,many,TRBJ1-1,TRBD1,TRBV20-1
TGTGCCAGCAGCCAAGACGAAGACTATGGCTACACCTTC,CASSQDEDYGYTF,many,TRBJ1-2,.,TRBV11-3
TGCAGTGCTGCCCGGACAGGGCGGGGAGAGACCCAGTACTTC,CSAARTGRGETQYF,many,TRBJ2-5,TRBD1,TRBV20-1
TGCAGTGCTAGAGTTCCTACAGGGAATTCACCCCTCCACTTT,CSARVPTGNSPLHF,few,TRBJ1-6,.,TRBV20-1
TGCAGTGCTCCCGGGACTAATGAAAAACTGTTTTTT,CSAPGTNEKLFF,many,TRBJ1-4,.,TRBV20-1
TGTGCCAGTAGTAAGCCTAGCGGGGATTTCCCCTACAATGAGCAGTTCTTC,CASSKPSGDFPYNEQFF,once,TRBJ2-1,TRBD2,TRBV19
TGTGCCTGGAGTTTGGACAACCAAGAGACCCAGTACTTC,CAWSLDNQETQYF,many,TRBJ2-5,.,TRBV30
TGTGCCAGCAGCTATACACGAACAAGACACAATGAGCAGTTCTTC,CASSYTRTRHNEQFF,.,TRBJ2-1,.,TRBV3-1
TGTGCCAGCAGCCCGTGGACTAGCGGGCTTAGCTCCTCGAGGGAGCAGTTCTTC,CASSPWTSGLSSSREQFF,many,TRBJ2-1,TRBD2,TRBV7-3
TGTGCCAGCAGCCCCCGCTACACTGAAGCTTTCTTT,CASSPRYTEAFF,many,TRBJ1-1,.,TRBV12-3/TRBV12-4
TGTGCTAGTGGTTTGTTCACGACAGGGGACAACACCGGGGAGCTGTTTTTT,CASGLFTTGDNTGELFF,many,TRBJ2-2,TRBD1,TRBV12-5
TGTGCCTGGAGTGTAGCCCTATCTCCTCTAGAGACCCAGTACTTC,CAWSVALSPLETQYF,many,TRBJ2-5,.,TRBV30
TGTGCCAGCAGTGGGACAGGGGGTGGAAGACAGCCCCAGCATTTT,CASSGTGGGRQPQHF,many,TRBJ1-5,TRBD1,TRBV28
TGTGCCAGCAGCTCCGGCGGATCCTACGAGCAGTACTTC,CASSSGGSYEQYF,many,TRBJ2-7,.,TRBV28
TGCAGTGCTAGAGATAGTTCCGAGGGCCTCTCCTACGAGCAGTACTTC,CSARDSSEGLSYEQYF,many,TRBJ2-7,.,TRBV20-1
TGTGCCAGCACCCTAGCGGGGCGGTTGGACGAGCAGTACTTC,CASTLAGRLDEQYF,many,TRBJ2-7,TRBD2,TRBV7-9
TGTGCCAGCAGTGAGGGGGGTGTGAGTCAGCCCCAGCATTTT,CASSEGGVSQPQHF,many,TRBJ1-5,.,TRBV2
TGCAGTGCCCCGAAGGGAACTAATGAAAAACTGTTTTTT,CSAPKGTNEKLFF,few,TRBJ1-4,.,TRBV20-1
TGTGCCAGCAGCACCTCGGACGGGGGACTAGCGGGGGCGTTAGCCAAAAACATTCAGTACTTC,CASSTSDGGLAGALAKNIQYF,few,TRBJ2-4,TRBD2,TRBV7-9
TGTGCCAGCAGCTTAGGTCCTGGTGGCTACACCTTC,CASSLGPGGYTF,many,TRBJ1-2,.,TRBV7-9
TGCAGTGCATCCACTACGTCAGATACGCAGTATTTT,CSASTTSDTQYF,many,TRBJ2-3,.,TRBV20-1
TGTGCCAGCAGTTCCCGACAGGGGGGTAATTCACCCCTCCACTTT,CASSSRQGGNSPLHF,few,TRBJ1-6,TRBD1,TRBV28
TGTGCCAGCAGTCCCTGGGGGGAGGTCTATGGCTACACCTTC,CASSPWGEVYGYTF,many,TRBJ1-2,.,TRBV27
TGCAGCGTTGATAGGGCAGGGGGTACCTACGAGCAGTACTTC,CSVDRAGGTYEQYF,.,TRBJ2-7,TRBD1,TRBV29-1
TGTGCCAGCAGTAAATCCGGGACAGGCTTCTATGGCTACACCTTC,CASSKSGTGFYGYTF,.,TRBJ1-2,TRBD1,TRBV7-9
TGTGCCAGCAGTTTAGGGGGACAGCCACTATACTCCTACGAGCAGTACTTC,CASSLGGQPLYSYEQYF,many,TRBJ2-7,TRBD1,TRBV28
TGTGCCAGCTCGTCCGGGGACACAGATACGCAGTATTTT,CASSSGDTDTQYF,.,TRBJ2-3,.,TRBV6-4
TGCGCCAGCAGCTGGAGGTCAGGCCAAAGGACTGAAGCTTTCTTT,CASSWRSGQRTEAFF,many,TRBJ1-1,.,TRBV5-1
TGCGCCACCCTACCGTCGGACAGGGAAGCCTACGAGCAGTACTTC,CATLPSDREAYEQYF,few,TRBJ2-7,TRBD1,TRBV5-1
TGCAGTGCAGGGGGGCCTCGGGACGAGCAGTACTTC,CSAGGPRDEQYF,many,TRBJ2-7,.,TRBV20-1
TGTGCCAGCAGTTTAAGCCCTCCCGGGACTAGCAATCAGCCCCAGCATTTT,CASSLSPPGTSNQPQHF,many,TRBJ1-5,.,TRBV12-3/TRBV12-4
TGCAGCGTTGCCCTCCTAACAGGGGGCAAATGGTATTTT,CSVALLTGGKWYF,.,TRBJ2-3,TRBD1,TRBV29-1
TGTGCCATCAGTGGGGACAGTAACTATGGCTACACCTTC,CAISGDSNYGYTF,few,TRBJ1-2,TRBD1,TRBV10-3
TGTGCCAGCAGCACTACGGTAAATTCACCCCTCCACTTT,CASSTTVNSPLHF,many,TRBJ1-6,.,TRBV7-9
TGTGCCAGCTCACTTCAGCGGAACAATGAGCAGTTCTTC,CASSLQRNNEQFF,many,TRBJ2-1,.,TRBV18
TGTGCCAGCAGTTTGGGCGGGGGCGTGGAGACCCAGTACTTC,CASSLGGGVETQYF,many,TRBJ2-5,.,TRBV12-3/TRBV12-4
TGTGCCTGGAGTTGGGAGCGGGCTAGCACAGATACGCAGTATTTT,CAWSWERASTDTQYF,many,TRBJ2-3,.,TRBV30
TGTGCCACCTCTTCTACAGGGTCCTACGAGCAGTACTTC,CATSSTGSYEQYF,few,TRBJ2-7,.,TRBV24-1
TGTGCCAGTAGTCTGCAGGGTTCTAGCACAGATACGCAGTATTTT,CASSLQGSSTDTQYF,.,TRBJ2-3,.,TRBV19
TGTGCCAGCAGCGTAGAGGGCGGAAACACCATATATTTT,CASSVEGGNTIYF,few,TRBJ1-3,.,TRBV9
TGTGCCAGCAGCGTCATGAACACTGAAGCTTTCTTT,CASSVMNTEAFF,many,TRBJ1-1,.,TRBV7-2
TGCAGCGCTGAGGGGCCGGGACAGCTCGGCTACACCTTC,CSAEGPGQLGYTF,many,TRBJ1-2,TRBD1,TRBV29-1
TGTGCCACCAGTGATTCGTACGCGGCTGGCAATCAGCCCCAGCATTTT,CATSDSYAAGNQPQHF,few,TRBJ1-5,.,TRBV24-1
TGTGCCAGCAGCTTAGTAGGGGGGGACAGCCGCTACAATGAGCAGTTCTTC,CASSLVGGDSRYNEQFF,many,TRBJ2-1,.,TRBV11-2
TGTGCCAGCAGCTTAAGGACAGGGGGCCTTTACTCCTACGAGCAGTACTTC,CASSLRTGGLYSYEQYF,many,TRBJ2-7,TRBD1,TRBV11-2
TGCAGCGTTGACTTGAGGGGCACTAGGGAAGATACGCAGTATTTT,CSVDLRGTREDTQYF,few,TRBJ2-3,.,TRBV29-1